The 13 T cell receptor beta chains listed next were all sequenced from one sample in a study of blood T cell repertoires in COVID-19. Sequencing used immunoSEQ multiplex PCR; TCRdb keeps in-frame clones, though not all of them. The sample has roughly 290,000 clones; approximately 83% are singletons. Material: PBMCs or T cells enriched from blood (not recorded which). These receptors all stem from a woman aged 25 to 39 who had recovered from COVID-19.

The chain carries TRBV13 and TRBJ2-7; 15 bases are shared with TRBD2. The CDR3 is made up of 17 amino acids. The germline V gene encodes CDR1 PRHDT and CDR2 FYEKMQ (reference sequence). Losses at the gene ends were 3 bases for V and 4 bases for J; bases not matched to a gene: 7. The CDR3 DNA is TGTGCCAGCAGCTTTGGGACTAGCGGGAGGTTCCTGTACGAGCAGTACTTC. Translating gives CASSFGTSGRFLYEQYF.

This chain uses TRBV28 with TRBJ1-2; D is possibly TRBD1 (6 bases). The V and J ends lost 0 bases and 4 bases respectively, with 21 bases between them. This CDR3 contains 18 residues. Germline-derived CDR1 and CDR2 are MDHEN and SYDVKM. The CDR3 loop is CASSLWQSFQGRGYGYTF. DNA of the CDR3: TGTGCCAGCAGTTTATGGCAGAGTTTCCAGGGGAGGGGCTATGGCTACACCTTC.

V is TRBV18 and J is TRBJ2-1; perhaps TRBD2 as D (5 bases). Per germline, CDR1 KGHSH and CDR2 LQKENI. This CDR3 has 17 residues. With 3 bases removed from V and 5 bases from J, the gap between germline ends came to 20 bases. The CDR3 loop is CASSPSPRGRGNNEQFF. The CDR3 DNA sequence: TGTGCCAGCTCACCCAGCCCCAGAGGAAGAGGGAACAATGAGCAGTTCTTC.

This chain connects TRBV7-9 to TRBJ1-3; D is unclear. Trimming took off 1 base at V and 0 bases at J, with 13 bases between the two ends. Germline CDR1 reads SEHNR; CDR2 reads FQNEAQ (reference sequence). This CDR3 region has 17 residues. The chain's CDR3 is CASSLGTDHISGNTIYF. Here the CDR3 DNA reads TGTGCCAGCAGCTTAGGTACAGACCATATCTCTGGAAACACCATATATTTT. The full variable domain, in which reference TRBV7-9 and TRBJ1-3 provide the parts outside the CDR3, is DTGVSQNPRHKITKRGQNVTFRCDPISEHNRLYWYRQTLGQGPEFLTYFQNEAQLEKSRLLSDRFSAERPKGSFSTLEIQRTEQGDSAMYLCASSLGTDHISGNTIYFGEGSWLTVV.

The count of this clone is one. The CDR3 here is CTSSHPRTSPKEDTQYF. CDR3 DNA: TGCACCAGCAGCCACCCGCGGACTAGCCCTAAAGAGGATACGCAGTATTTT. This chain uses TRBV1 with TRBJ2-3; the DNA was not compared with TRBD2, the D call given in the table. TRBV1 is annotated as a pseudogene. The CDR3 is 17 residues long.

The chain recombines TRBV4-2 with TRBJ2-6; D is unclear. The CDR3 sequence is 18 residues long. V was pared by 3 bases and J by 2 bases, with 17 bases between. CDR1 and CDR2 from the germline V gene are LGHNA and YNFKEQ. CDR3 nucleotides: TGTGCCAGCAGCCAGTCAGAGGAAGGTGGTGCTGGGGCCAACGTCCTGACTTTC. It yields the protein CASSQSEEGGAGANVLTF.

The gene calls are TRBV6-5 and TRBJ1-2; 7 nucleotides agree with TRBD1. Trimming cost V 0 bases and J 3 bases; bases outside gene matches: 7. The CDR3 is 16 amino acids. CDR1 is MNHEY, CDR2 SVGAGI, per germline. DNA of the CDR3: TGTGCCAGCAGTTACTCGGTCAACAGGGGATACTATGGCTACACCTTC. Amino acid sequence: CASSYSVNRGYYGYTF.

The rearrangement uses TRBV3-1 (or the pseudogene TRBV3-2) and TRBJ2-7, with 8 bases that match TRBD2. Germline CDR1 is LGHDT and CDR2 is YNNKEL (reference sequence). The CDR3 spans 13 residues. With 1 base clipped from V and 7 bases from J, the junction kept 3 bases outside the gene matches. Here the CDR3 DNA reads TGTGCCAGCAGCCAAGTTCGCGGGGGGGAGCAGTACTTC. It yields the protein CASSQVRGGEQYF.

The chain couples TRBV2 to TRBJ1-1; TRBD1 is a possible D gene (5 bases). V was trimmed by 2 bases and J by 3 bases, leaving 13 bases between them. The CDR3 runs 15 residues. Germline values: CDR1 SNHLY, CDR2 FYNNEI. CDR3: CASSEYRGEDTEAFF. The CDR3 DNA is TGTGCCAGCAGTGAATATAGGGGCGAGGACACTGAAGCTTTCTTT.

The CDR3 here is CASRNPLGTGAWYF. CDR3 bases: TGTGCCAGCAGGAACCCTCTTGGGACAGGGGCATGGTACTTC. The chain has TRBV6-5 and TRBJ2-7; 10 bases map to TRBD1. J was trimmed by 12 bases and V by 6 bases; bases with no gene match: 14. Germline-derived CDR1 and CDR2 are MNHEY and SVGAGI. The CDR3 has 14 residues.

The genes are TRBV6-5 and TRBJ1-1; 7 nucleotides align to TRBD1. Germline lookup yields CDR1 MNHEY and CDR2 SVGAGI. The CDR3 runs 15 residues. Trimming at V came to 0 bases and at J to 7 bases, leaving 8 bases not matched to a gene. The CDR3 here is CASSYSSRGVFEAFF. CDR3 coding DNA: TGTGCCAGCAGTTACTCGAGCAGGGGGGTTTTTGAAGCTTTCTTT.

The chain employs TRBV11-2 and TRBJ2-1, with D uncertain. This CDR3 is 13 amino acids long. Germline V lookup: CDR1 SGHAT, CDR2 FQNNGV. V was cut by 6 bases and J by 0 bases, with 6 bases left in between. CDR3 protein: CASSTSSYNEQFF. The CDR3 nucleotides read TGTGCCAGCAGTACCAGCTCCTACAATGAGCAGTTCTTC.

The chain recombines TRBV19 with TRBJ2-3; a weak D match, TRBD2 (6 bases). The CDR3 is 15 amino acids. Germline CDR1 LNHDA, CDR2 SQIVND (reference sequence). Trimming took off 3 bases at V and 1 base at J, with 11 bases between the two ends. CDR3 sequence (DNA): TGTGCCAGTAGTATGGAGGGAGAGGGCACAGATACGCAGTATTTT. Its protein is CASSMEGEGTDTQYF.